The source of this TCR beta chain is a study of molecular identifiers for immune sequencing clone quantification. Study-level background: Replicate RNA came from around 18,000 or 91,000 naive CD8 cells and was split five ways, and four parts were sequenced. General study results and limits: Among effectors, clones above 20 RNA copies held over 97% of molecules; among naive cells, under 1%. Identical TCR molecules that share a barcode could lead to an underestimation of highly expanded clone sizes.

In regard to this clonotype: Its antigen is undetermined.

Listed TCR primers, together with previously described methods, were used for the bulk TCR libraries. TCRdb reprocessed the PCR reads via MiXCR and lists one record per CDR3 protein. The table has just under 650,000 distinct CDR3 sequences, less than 20% seen once. Specimen: naive CD8+ T cells from blood, with Jurkat cell RNA spiked in. Subset meaning: FACS-sorted CD8+CD4-CCR7+CD45RA+ naive T cells. This sequence was found in a human donor in good health. Some libraries in this study had Jurkat cell RNA spiked in.

The CDR3 region is CASRTRGRGPMNTEAFF. The CDR3, as DNA: TGTGCCAGCAGAACCAGGGGGCGCGGTCCCATGAACACTGAAGCTTTCTTT. This rearrangement joins TRBV6-2 or TRBV6-3 to TRBJ1-1, with 8 bases fitting TRBD1. Trimming removed 6 bases from V and 0 bases from J; junction bases left unmatched: 12. This CDR3 is 17 amino acids long. Germline lookup yields CDR1 MNHEY and CDR2 SVGEGT.